A selection of T cell receptor beta chains follows, all from one sample in a study of blood T cell repertoires in COVID-19. The protocol was immunoSEQ multiplex PCR, while the TCRdb copy is restricted to in-frame clones and leaves out a portion. Counted here are roughly 120,000 clones, almost 85% occurring once; the ten biggest clones make up roughly 7%. The sample consisted of peripheral blood. These receptors were collected from a man in his sixties or seventies with active or convalescent COVID-19. Both conserved end residues are part of each CDR3. D genes are given only for firm matches.

TRBD1	TRBV6-2/TRBV6-3	TRBJ1-4	14	CASSDWTGGEKLFF
NA	TRBV5-1	TRBJ2-5	14	CASNTGTTQETQYF
TRBD2	TRBV5-8	TRBJ2-1	15	CASSLVSSGYNEQFF
TRBD1	TRBV5-1	TRBJ2-3	14	CASRYGQGTDTQYF
TRBD2	TRBV7-9	TRBJ2-3	16	CASSLIVGRAGYTQYF
NA	TRBV6-5	TRBJ2-3	15	CASTRQLISTDTQYF
NA	TRBV7-9	TRBJ2-7	17	CASSLFPGDRSSYEQYF
NA	TRBV3-1/TRBV3-2	TRBJ2-5	15	CASSQGFSIQETQYF
NA	TRBV5-1	TRBJ2-3	14	CASSSMTSTDTQYF
NA	TRBV6-5	TRBJ1-2	13	CASSSTSNYGYTF
TRBD1	TRBV5-1	TRBJ1-3	16	CASSRTDRGWGNTIYF
TRBD1	TRBV12-5	TRBJ1-1	16	CASGLFRTGSITEAFF
TRBD1	TRBV7-2	TRBJ2-3	14	CASSLTGGPDTQYF
TRBD2	TRBV5-1	TRBJ2-7	15	CASSLGHGTSFEQYF
TRBD2	TRBV9	TRBJ2-1	17	CASSVGSLAGGTNEQFF
NA	TRBV7-2	TRBJ2-7	17	CASSLALPGGSSYEQYF
NA	TRBV19	TRBJ2-1	13	CASSITRVNEQFF
TRBD1	TRBV25-1	TRBJ1-2	15	CASSEYNRGKGGYTF
NA	TRBV19	TRBJ1-1	12	CASSIGRGEAFF
TRBD1	TRBV7-2	TRBJ1-6	19	CASSFHRGQRTSYNSPLHF
NA	TRBV28	TRBJ2-5	12	CASGGYQETQYF
NA	TRBV4-3	TRBJ1-1	15	CASSQGGMAQPEAFF
TRBD2	TRBV9	TRBJ2-1	14	CASRTSPTHNEQFF
TRBD2	TRBV9	TRBJ2-2	16	CASSTGGGANTGELFF
NA	TRBV21-1	TRBJ1-2	14	CASSRGTRDYGYTF
TRBD2	TRBV6-2/TRBV6-3	TRBJ2-7	17	CASSPGLAGDRSYEQYF
TRBD1	TRBV4-2	TRBJ1-4	17	CASSQRSRTGQNEKLFF
TRBD1	TRBV19	TRBJ1-1	15	CASSRQGPMNTEAFF
TRBD1	TRBV29-1	TRBJ1-2	17	CSVWTGTGGASNYGYTF
NA	TRBV19	TRBJ2-6	16	CASRRRDRSGANVLTF
NA	TRBV4-1	TRBJ2-5	16	CASSQGPSEGWETQYF
TRBD1	TRBV14	TRBJ1-4	14	CASRGQAFNEKLFF
NA	TRBV7-2	TRBJ2-5	12	CASSMGWETQYF
NA	TRBV6-5	TRBJ2-3	11	CASRGADTQYF
TRBD2	TRBV18	TRBJ2-1	15	CASSPPSGSYNEQFF
NA	TRBV7-9	TRBJ2-7	13	CASSPLSTYEQYF
NA	TRBV7-2	TRBJ1-2	13	CASSLVGSNGYTF
NA	TRBV10-3	TRBJ1-6	15	CATRTESGYNSPLHF
TRBD1	TRBV9	TRBJ2-3	15	CASSDPGTDPDTQYF
TRBD2	TRBV9	TRBJ2-3	15	CASSVRGADTDTQYF
TRBD2	TRBV27	TRBJ2-7	15	CASSLSTSGPYEQYF
TRBD2	TRBV9	TRBJ2-7	14	CASSGASGDYEQYF
NA	TRBV18	TRBJ1-3	12	CASSPQDYTIYF
NA	TRBV9	TRBJ2-7	14	CASSGRDNSYEQYF
NA	TRBV19	TRBJ1-2	15	CASSMLRGTNYGYTF
TRBD2	TRBV6-5	TRBJ2-1	15	CASRIGEGHYNEQFF
NA	TRBV7-2	TRBJ1-1	14	CASSLLGPSTEAFF
TRBD1	TRBV29-1	TRBJ2-7	12	CSAGQAPYEQYF
NA	TRBV6-2/TRBV6-3	TRBJ1-5	15	CASSYVDVGGQPQHF
TRBD2	TRBV7-6	TRBJ2-3	16	CASSVGGTSGLDTQYF
NA	TRBV11-3	TRBJ2-3	17	CASSLGDFWTATDTQYF
TRBD2	TRBV19	TRBJ2-1	16	CASSSWTSGSKDEQFF
NA	TRBV7-2	TRBJ2-1	15	CASSLTVVNGNEQFF
TRBD1	TRBV27	TRBJ1-4	15	CASSPKTGGIEKLFF